The 32 T cell receptor beta chains below all came from one sample that was sequenced in a study of T cells in Graves' hyperthyroidism and ophthalmopathy (dated by TCRdb to between 2018 and 2021). Libraries were made using multiplex PCR. Sequencing was performed on an Illumina HiSeq 2000. Amplification of TCR beta CDR3 regions was carried out from RNA transcripts. A first-round RT-PCR of the TCR CDR3 used the HTBI primer set with the Qiagen OneStep RT-PCR kit. The public sequencing data were trimmed at Q25 with fastp and processed into clonotypes with MiXCR by TCRdb, which kept only in-frame beta chains. Rows are unified per CDR3 protein, each entry keeping the most common DNA and genes. This sample gives hundreds of thousands of distinct CDR3 sequences in total; around 17% of them show up just once. The leading ten clones occupy more than 15% of the sample. The sample was blood. Receptors originate from a woman younger than 30 with Graves' hyperthyroidism.

This chain joins TRBV12-3 or TRBV12-4 and TRBJ1-2; D is perhaps TRBD1 (6 bases). V shed 6 bases and J shed 4 bases, with 18 bases lying between them. This CDR3 is 15 amino acids long. CDR3 DNA: TGTGCCAGCAGAAGAACAGGGATCCCCTCCTATGGCTACACCTTC. Amino acids: CASRRTGIPSYGYTF.

This clonotype was counted a few times. A read error may produce the germline difference seen at one junction end. J is TRBJ2-2 and V is TRBV6-2 or TRBV6-3; D possibly corresponds to TRBD1 (6 bases). CDR1 is MNHEY, CDR2 SVGEGT, per germline. The CDR3 is made up of 13 amino acids. As DNA, the CDR3 is TGTGCCTGCAGGGGTATAAACACCGGGGAGCTGTTTTTT. Translating it yields CACRGINTGELFF.

This clonotype was picked up a small number of times. This rearrangement joins TRBV5-1 to TRBJ2-5, with D perhaps TRBD1 or TRBD2 (6 bases each). The CDR3 runs to 15 residues. The germline V gene encodes CDR1 SGHRS and CDR2 YFSETQ. Trimming removed 1 base from V and 5 bases from J, with 15 bases in between. CDR3 residues: CASSLRVGGGETQYF. The CDR3 DNA reads TGCGCCAGCAGCTTGAGAGTAGGAGGGGGTGAGACCCAGTACTTC.

The rearrangement joins TRBV6-2 or TRBV6-3 to TRBJ2-2; D is unresolved. CDR1 is MNHEY and CDR2 is SVGEGT in the germline V gene. This CDR3 is 14 amino acids long. The germline V and J ends were trimmed by 7 bases and 0 bases, with 9 bases remaining between them. In DNA form, the CDR3 reads TGTGCCAGCACTGCAGCCGCGAACACCGGGGAGCTGTTTTTT. Amino acid sequence: CASTAAANTGELFF.

In its sample, this clonotype was seen many times. At one of its ends the junction is not consistent with the germline gene, which may arise from a read error. This chain uses TRBV3-1 with TRBJ2-1, with TRBD2 identical over 7 bases. The CDR3 loop spans 13 amino acids. The germline V gene encodes CDR1 LGHDT and CDR2 YNNKEL (reference sequence). The CDR3 coding sequence is TGCGCTGAGCGGGGCCCGGAGCCCAATGAGCAGTTCTTC. This translates into CAERGPEPNEQFF.

V and J are TRBV9 and TRBJ2-1, with a possible D match to TRBD2 (6 bases). CDR3 size: 14 residues. Germline V CDR1 and CDR2: SGDLS, YYNGEE. V shed 2 bases and J shed 7 bases, with 13 bases lying between them. This CDR3 is CASSVGDFPNEQFF. The CDR3 coding sequence is TGTGCCAGCAGCGTGGGGGACTTCCCTAATGAGCAGTTCTTC. Variable domain in full (rest from reference TRBV9 and TRBJ2-1): DSGVTQTPKHLITATGQRVTLRCSPRSGDLSVYWYQQSLDQGLQFLIQYYNGEERAKGNILERFSAQQFPDLHSELNLSSLELGDSALYFCASSVGDFPNEQFFGPGTRLTVL.

This clonotype was found many times. J is TRBJ2-7 and V is TRBV5-1, with D possibly matching TRBD1 (6 bases). The CDR3 has 14 residues. The germline CDR1 and CDR2 sequences are SGHRS and YFSETQ. V lost 4 bases, J lost 2 bases, and 13 bases lay in between. CDR3 bases: TGCGCCAGCAGCCCGGACAGCTACACCTACGAGCAGTACTTC. As protein: CASSPDSYTYEQYF.

The chain has TRBV6-5 and TRBJ2-1; 15 bases are a match to TRBD2. Unmatched junction bases numbered 3, after V lost 2 bases and J lost 10 bases. From germline, CDR1 is MNHEY and CDR2 SVGAGI. The CDR3 contains 15 residues. The DNA of the CDR3 is TGTGCCAGCAGTTACGGACTAGCGGGGGGGATGGAGCAGTTCTTC. Translation gives CASSYGLAGGMEQFF.

This rearrangement joins TRBV29-1 to TRBJ2-5; D may match TRBD1 or TRBD2 (6 bases each). The germline gives CDR1 SQVTM, CDR2 ANQGSEA. CDR3 size: 13 residues. Trimming pared 1 base from V and 5 bases from J, leaving 11 bases between. The CDR3 here is CSVEAGAGETQYF. As DNA, the CDR3 is TGCAGCGTTGAAGCGGGGGCGGGGGAGACCCAGTACTTC. Filled out from reference TRBV29-1 and TRBJ2-5, the complete variable domain reads SAVISQKPSRDICQRGTSLTIQCQVDSQVTMMFWYRQQPGQSLTLIATANQGSEATYESGFVIDKFPISRPNLTFSTLTVSNMSPEDSSIYLCSVEAGAGETQYFGPGTRLLVL.

This clonotype has a count of ten or more. The J gene is TRBJ1-1, the V gene TRBV12-3 or TRBV12-4; 7 bases agree with TRBD1. This CDR3 is 15 amino acids long. V was pared by 5 bases and J by 0 bases, with 6 bases of the junction left unmatched. Here the CDR3 reads CASSRTTGMNTEAFF. In DNA form, the CDR3 reads TGTGCCAGCAGTCGCACGACAGGGATGAACACTGAAGCTTTCTTT.

The sample holds many counts of this clonotype. The chain employs TRBV7-9 and TRBJ2-6, with 12 bases identical to TRBD1. Trimming took 6 bases from V and 4 from J; bases not matched to a gene: 7. This CDR3 spans 17 amino acids. Germline CDR1 is SEHNR and CDR2 is FQNEAQ (reference sequence). CDR3 coding DNA: TGTGCCAGCAGGCCCCGGGACAGGGGGCCAGGGGCCAACGTCCTGACTTTC. Encoded protein: CASRPRDRGPGANVLTF.

There are many counts of this clonotype. The J gene is TRBJ2-3, the V gene TRBV7-2, with unresolved D. The germline CDR1 and CDR2 sequences are SGHTA and FQGNSA. This CDR3 is built from 15 residues. Trimming cost V 1 base and J 0 bases, with 8 bases left between them. Here the CDR3 DNA reads TGTGCCAGCAGCTTAGTTTTACGAAGCACAGATACGCAGTATTTT. Residues: CASSLVLRSTDTQYF.

The table lists this clonotype with a few counts. The rearrangement links TRBV28 to TRBJ2-1, with no clear D. This CDR3 has 14 amino acids. V was clipped by 6 bases and J by 9 bases, with 18 bases between them. CDR1 and CDR2 (germline): MDHEN, SYDVKM. The DNA for the CDR3 is TGTGCCAGCAGCTCTCCCCCCGCCCCCCTTGAGCAGTTCTTC. It is translated as CASSSPPAPLEQFF.

This clonotype was recorded many times. This sequence joins TRBV20-1 and TRBJ2-1; D uncertain. The germline V gene encodes CDR1 DFQATT and CDR2 SNEGSKA (reference sequence). This CDR3 region has 14 residues. Trimming stripped 1 base from V and 2 bases from J, with 9 bases between. For the CDR3, the DNA is TGCAGTGCTAGAGGGCCCCCTACCTACAATGAGCAGTTCTTC. This encodes CSARGPPTYNEQFF.

As concerns this clonotype: This could be a read error, since a much larger clone is one nucleotide away. The rearrangement joins TRBV7-2 to TRBJ1-1, with D tentatively TRBD1 (6 bases). Germline V gene data show CDR1 as SGHTA and CDR2 as FQGNSA. The length of the CDR3 is 15 residues. The CDR3 spells CANSLTAGANTEAFF. In DNA form, the CDR3 reads TGTGCCAACAGCTTAACAGCAGGGGCGAACACTGAAGCTTTCTTT. Full variable domain (remainder filled in from reference TRBV7-2 and TRBJ1-1): GAGVSQSPSNKVTEKGKDVELRCDPISGHTALYWYRQSLGQGLEFLIYFQGNSAPDKSGLPSDRFSAERTGGSVSTLTIQRTQQEDSAVYLCANSLTAGANTEAFFGQGTRLTVV.

Many counts were recorded for this clonotype. The chain combines TRBV6-5 with TRBJ2-1; 7 bases are a match to TRBD2. Per germline, CDR1 MNHEY and CDR2 SVGAGI. The length of the CDR3 is 16 residues. J was trimmed by 0 bases and V by 0 bases; bases with no gene match: 2. This CDR3 is CASSYSGGSSYNEQFF. As DNA, the CDR3 is TGTGCCAGCAGTTACTCTGGCGGGAGCTCCTACAATGAGCAGTTCTTC.

V usage is TRBV5-1 and J usage is TRBJ1-4; D possibly corresponds to TRBD1 (6 bases). There are 16 residues in the CDR3. With 0 bases removed from V and 3 bases from J, the gap between germline ends came to 12 bases. Germline CDR1 SGHRS, CDR2 YFSETQ. The CDR3 spells CASSLGLGGSNEKLFF. Here the CDR3 DNA reads TGCGCCAGCAGCTTGGGACTCGGGGGCTCTAATGAAAAACTGTTTTTT.

A word on this clonotype: This may stem from a read error, because a much larger clone lies one nucleotide away. The chain uses TRBV6-1 and TRBJ2-1, with TRBD2 matching over 7 bases. Germline V lookup: CDR1 MNHNS, CDR2 SASEGT. This CDR3 region has 17 residues. This chain's CDR3 is CASSAGQREVSYNEQSF. The CDR3, as DNA: TGTGCCAGCAGTGCTGGCCAACGGGAGGTCTCCTACAATGAGCAGTCCTTC.

The chain joins TRBV7-8 to TRBJ1-6; 7 nucleotides match TRBD1. Germline assignment: CDR1 SGHVS and CDR2 FQNEAQ. The CDR3 runs 15 residues. V lost 5 bases to trimming and J lost 5 bases; unmatched junction nucleotides: 6. The DNA for the CDR3 is TGTGCCAGCAGCCAGACAGGGCTCAATAATTCACCCCTCCACTTT. This encodes CASSQTGLNNSPLHF.

CDR3 nucleotide sequence: TGTGCCAGCAGTGGGGGGCAAGATACGCAGTATTTT. It codes for CASSGGQDTQYF. The gene calls are TRBV6-2 or TRBV6-3 and TRBJ2-3; D may match TRBD1 or TRBD2 (6 bases each). The CDR3 sequence is 12 residues long. CDR1 and CDR2 (germline): MNHEY, SVGEGT. V gave up 5 bases and J gave up 5 bases, with 8 bases separating them.

Regarding this clonotype: Just one base apart from a much larger clone, this may be a read error. The rearrangement joins TRBV20-1 to TRBJ2-5; a possible D gene is TRBD1 (6 bases). The germline CDR1 and CDR2 sequences are DFQATT and SNEGSKA (reference sequence). The CDR3 contains 12 residues. CDR3 nucleotide sequence: TGCAGTGCTAGAAACCCAGGGGAGACCAAGTACTTC. Translation: CSARNPGETKYF.

This clonotype was counted at least ten times. The chain employs TRBV7-3 and TRBJ2-1, with TRBD2 identical over 8 bases. With V trimmed by 2 bases and J by 0 bases, 3 bases remained unmatched. CDR3 length: 16 amino acids. Germline CDR1 SGHTA, CDR2 FQGTGA. CDR3 in amino acids: CASSLYSGSSYNEQFF. The CDR3 DNA reads as TGTGCCAGCAGCTTATACAGCGGGAGCTCCTACAATGAGCAGTTCTTC.

The rearrangement links TRBV5-6 to TRBJ1-1; D is unclear. Germline V gene lookup returns CDR1 SGHDT and CDR2 YYEEEE. The V gene lost 2 bases and the J gene lost 5 bases, with 10 bases spanning the gap. The CDR3 length is 13 residues. The CDR3 DNA sequence: TGTGCCAGCAGCTTCCCGGACCTAACTGAAGCTTTCTTT. Its protein product is CASSFPDLTEAFF.

The gene calls are TRBV5-5 and TRBJ1-4; 7 nucleotides align to TRBD1. V trimming: 2 bases; J trimming: 5 bases; junction bases outside the gene matches: 9. Germline V gene sequence: CDR1 SGHKS, CDR2 YYEKEE (reference sequence). The CDR3 is 16 residues long. CDR3 residues: CASSFPSRGFNEKLFF. CDR3 in DNA: TGTGCCAGCAGCTTTCCTTCCAGGGGGTTCAATGAAAAACTGTTTTTT. Complete variable domain (other parts from reference TRBV5-5 and TRBJ1-4): DAGVTQSPTHLIKTRGQQVTLRCSPISGHKSVSWYQQVLGQGPQFIFQYYEKEERGRGNFPDRFSARQFPNYSSELNVNALLLGDSALYLCASSFPSRGFNEKLFFGSGTQLSVL.

This clonotype was recorded once. One junction end does not reproduce the germline sequence, and a read error may be involved. This rearrangement joins TRBV3-1 to TRBJ2-7; TRBD1 aligns across 7 bases. This CDR3 region has 15 residues. CDR1 is LGHDT and CDR2 is YNNKEL in the germline V gene (reference sequence). CDR3 residues: CANSPETGSSYEQYF. CDR3 sequence (DNA): TGTGCCAACAGCCCCGAGACAGGGAGCTCCTACGAGCAGTACTTC.

The chain joins TRBV5-1 to TRBJ2-1, with 12 bases aligning to TRBD2. This CDR3 region has 15 residues. With V trimmed by 2 bases and J by 5 bases, 2 bases remained unmatched. CDR1 and CDR2 from the germline V gene are SGHRS and YFSETQ. The CDR3 DNA is TGCGCCAGCAGCTTAAGGACTAGCGGGAACAATGAGCAGTTCTTC. Residues: CASSLRTSGNNEQFF. The complete variable domain, with remaining parts taken from reference TRBV5-1 and TRBJ2-1, reads KAGVTQTPRYLIKTRGQQVTLSCSPISGHRSVSWYQQTPGQGLQFLFEYFSETQRNKGNFPGRFSGRQFSNSRSEMNVSTLELGDSALYLCASSLRTSGNNEQFFGPGTRLTVL.

This clonotype appeared a few times. The chain couples TRBV7-2 to TRBJ2-3; 12 positions agree with TRBD2. The CDR3 is 19 amino acids. Trimming at V came to 1 base and at J to 8 bases, leaving 16 bases not matched to a gene. Looked up from germline, CDR1 is SGHTA and CDR2 is FQGNSA. For the CDR3, the DNA is TGTGCCAGCAGCTTAGTTTCTTTGGCTAGCGGGGGGGCTGGAGTTACGCAGTATTTT. Translating it yields CASSLVSLASGGAGVTQYF.

This clonotype was found many times. The chain couples TRBV6-1 to TRBJ2-7; D might be TRBD2 (7 bases). The CDR3 sequence is 17 residues long. Germline V gene lookup returns CDR1 MNHNS and CDR2 SASEGT. V was cut by 6 bases and J by 4 bases, with 25 bases left in between. The chain's CDR3 is CASSPEVRGGGPYEQYF. The CDR3 DNA reads as TGTGCCAGCAGCCCTGAGGTGCGTGGCGGGGGCCCTTACGAGCAGTACTTC.

At least ten counts were recorded for this clonotype. The gene calls are TRBV29-1 and TRBJ1-2, with D possibly matching TRBD1 (5 bases). The length of the CDR3 is 12 residues. The germline CDR1 and CDR2 sequences are SQVTM and ANQGSEA. V was cut by 2 bases and J by 8 bases, with 12 bases left in between. The CDR3 region is CSVERGPRGYTF. The CDR3 nucleotides read TGCAGCGTTGAAAGGGGTCCGCGGGGCTACACCTTC. Drawing the rest from reference TRBV29-1 and TRBJ1-2, the complete variable domain is SAVISQKPSRDICQRGTSLTIQCQVDSQVTMMFWYRQQPGQSLTLIATANQGSEATYESGFVIDKFPISRPNLTFSTLTVSNMSPEDSSIYLCSVERGPRGYTFGSGTRLTVV.

V usage is TRBV7-2 and J usage is TRBJ1-2, with TRBD1 matching over 7 bases. CDR1 SGHTA and CDR2 FQGNSA come from the germline V gene. V dropped 0 bases and J dropped 3; count of bases not matched to a gene: 4. The CDR3 loop spans 15 amino acids. DNA for the CDR3: TGTGCCAGCAGCTTAGCTGGAGGGGGCCACTATGGCTACACCTTC. This gives the protein CASSLAGGGHYGYTF.

Worth noting for this clonotype: The junction shows a germline mismatch at one end, possibly a read error. The V call is TRBV6-1, the J call TRBJ1-1; D is unresolved. CDR1 and CDR2 (germline): MNHNS, SASEGT. The CDR3 sequence is 13 residues long. DNA of the CDR3: TGTGCCAGCACTGAAACGGTGAACACTGAAGCTTTCTTT. It translates to CASTETVNTEAFF.

This clonotype came up a few times. The rearrangement links TRBV2 to TRBJ2-6; D not resolved. Trimming cost V 7 bases and J 0 bases, with 10 bases left between them. The CDR3 consists of 15 residues. Germline assignment: CDR1 SNHLY and CDR2 FYNNEI. CDR3 coding DNA: TGTGCCAGCACCCCACGGAGCTCTGGGGCCAACGTCCTGACTTTC. Translating gives CASTPRSSGANVLTF.